Listed below are T cell receptor beta chains from one sample, sequenced in a study of blood T cell repertoires in COVID-19. Clones were read by immunoSEQ multiplex PCR, and TCRdb kept only the in-frame ones, dropping some. Here the sample spans roughly 290,000 clones, 87% being singletons. Source material: peripheral blood. Receptors originate from a woman aged 45-59 years who had recovered from COVID-19. Each CDR3 is given without its conserved first and last residue. A D gene is named only where the DNA matches it firmly. The size field is filled for only some rows; it gives once, few, many or a size class.

size: -
D: -
V: TRBV7-2
J: TRBJ2-2
CDR3: ASSPWAGSAGELF

size: -
D: -
V: TRBV9
J: TRBJ2-3
CDR3: ASSVRVGADTQY

size: -
D: -
V: TRBV5-6
J: TRBJ1-2
CDR3: ASSSYGEGGYT

size: -
D: -
V: TRBV7-9
J: TRBJ2-1
CDR3: ASSGRGLSYNEQF

size: -
D: -
V: TRBV5-1
J: TRBJ1-1
CDR3: ASSLQPVEGLNTEAF

size: once
D: -
V: TRBV19
J: TRBJ1-1
CDR3: ASSIVVTGTEAF

size: once
D: -
V: TRBV28
J: TRBJ1-3
CDR3: ASSSPGLISGNTIY

size: -
D: TRBD2
V: TRBV10-3
J: TRBJ2-1
CDR3: AISVPGLAIGEQF

size: -
D: -
V: TRBV11-2
J: TRBJ1-1
CDR3: ASSLVAGATEAF

size: once
D: -
V: TRBV4-3
J: TRBJ1-4
CDR3: ASSQDRLTNEKLF

size: -
D: -
V: TRBV9
J: TRBJ2-5
CDR3: ASSRPPNEAQY

size: once
D: TRBD1
V: TRBV19
J: TRBJ1-1
CDR3: ASSIRGFGTGTDTEAF

size: -
D: -
V: TRBV6-5
J: TRBJ1-1
CDR3: ASSPPGELNTEAF

size: -
D: TRBD1
V: TRBV5-1
J: TRBJ2-3
CDR3: ASRSGGSGGTDTQY

size: -
D: -
V: TRBV14
J: TRBJ2-7
CDR3: ASSQLVTYEQY

size: -
D: TRBD2
V: TRBV5-1
J: TRBJ2-5
CDR3: ASSGLAGVQETQY

size: -
D: TRBD2
V: TRBV6-5
J: TRBJ2-7
CDR3: ASSYSAGGVYEQY

size: -
D: TRBD1
V: TRBV5-4
J: TRBJ2-3
CDR3: ASRRDRGTQDTQY

size: -
D: -
V: TRBV6-2/TRBV6-3
J: TRBJ2-7
CDR3: ASRPGGSYEQY

size: once
D: TRBD1
V: TRBV7-2
J: TRBJ1-1
CDR3: ASSMGQATREAF

size: -
D: TRBD1
V: TRBV20-1
J: TRBJ1-3
CDR3: SASRQGIGGNTIY

size: -
D: TRBD1
V: TRBV19
J: TRBJ2-5
CDR3: ASSLYGAGTGGETQY

size: -
D: TRBD1
V: TRBV19
J: TRBJ2-7
CDR3: ASRERTGYEQY

size: -
D: -
V: TRBV2
J: TRBJ1-5
CDR3: ASSADSSSQPQH

size: -
D: -
V: TRBV11-3
J: TRBJ1-1
CDR3: ASSLDPTGEAF

size: once
D: -
V: TRBV5-1
J: TRBJ2-5
CDR3: ASSFGGDATQY

size: once
D: -
V: TRBV2
J: TRBJ1-2
CDR3: ASNLRRGYT

size: -
D: TRBD2
V: TRBV6-5
J: TRBJ2-2
CDR3: ASTILAGNTGELF

size: -
D: -
V: TRBV18
J: TRBJ1-1
CDR3: ASSPYRIEAF

size: -
D: -
V: TRBV2
J: TRBJ2-5
CDR3: ASSEAVAGQETQY

size: once
D: TRBD1
V: TRBV7-8
J: TRBJ1-5
CDR3: ASSLAGGRSNQPQH

size: -
D: -
V: TRBV5-5
J: TRBJ1-6
CDR3: ASRSLRMGSPLH

size: -
D: -
V: TRBV29-1
J: TRBJ2-2
CDR3: SVRQGVSTGELF

size: once
D: -
V: TRBV21-1
J: TRBJ2-7
CDR3: ATPDRVTDEQY

size: -
D: TRBD2
V: TRBV6-5
J: TRBJ2-5
CDR3: ASKMAGGQETQY

size: -
D: TRBD2
V: TRBV13
J: TRBJ2-5
CDR3: ASSSLGLAGEAETQY

size: -
D: TRBD1
V: TRBV5-1
J: TRBJ2-5
CDR3: ATKSGTGVETQY

size: -
D: TRBD2
V: TRBV6-4
J: TRBJ2-1
CDR3: ASSVEVAGYNEQF

size: -
D: TRBD2
V: TRBV9
J: TRBJ2-1
CDR3: ASSVAYGLAANFHNEQF

size: -
D: -
V: TRBV28
J: TRBJ2-3
CDR3: ASERQGGTDTQY

size: -
D: TRBD2
V: TRBV12-3/TRBV12-4
J: TRBJ2-2
CDR3: ASRTSFTGELF

size: -
D: TRBD1
V: TRBV2
J: TRBJ1-2
CDR3: ASSDTGQWVGYT

size: -
D: TRBD1
V: TRBV28
J: TRBJ1-2
CDR3: ASSGQGRNYGYT

size: once
D: -
V: TRBV29-1
J: TRBJ1-1
CDR3: SVNRDPNTEAF

size: few
D: TRBD2
V: TRBV7-9
J: TRBJ2-1
CDR3: ASSPGLAGDGF

size: -
D: -
V: TRBV28
J: TRBJ2-2
CDR3: ASTRTGELF

size: -
D: -
V: TRBV6-4
J: TRBJ2-1
CDR3: ASSRVPYDEQF

size: -
D: -
V: TRBV11-3
J: TRBJ2-1
CDR3: ASSLEASSYNEQF

size: -
D: TRBD1
V: TRBV18
J: TRBJ1-1
CDR3: ASSLQGAWGTEAF

size: -
D: -
V: TRBV7-3
J: TRBJ2-1
CDR3: ASSRVPGYNEQF